This TCR beta chain was documented in a study of post-analysis software for immune sequencing data. Whole-study context: As for disease course, relapsing-remitting, secondary progressive and progressive-relapsing multiple sclerosis were all included. Study conclusions and caveats: Diversity measured as normalized Chao1 was significantly lower in multiple sclerosis patients than in controls. Five TRBV segments appeared more often in patients than in controls, and TRBV5-6, TRBV5-1 and TRBV20-1 were among these.

Regarding this clonotype: What it recognizes is unknown.

Prepared libraries of TCR beta cDNA carried unique molecular identifiers. From roughly 1 to 10 million T cells, 550,000 or so cDNA molecules were obtained. TCRdb reprocessed the PCR reads via MiXCR and lists one record per CDR3 protein. There are more than 450,000 distinct CDR3 sequences in the sample; approximately 31% occur only once, and about 6% lies in the top ten. Germline assignment: CDR1 SGHKS and CDR2 YYEKEE (reference sequence). Trimming left V 2 bases short and J 10 bases short, with 19 bases between. The CDR3 runs to 15 residues. The chain couples TRBV5-5 to TRBJ2-1, with D possibly TRBD1 on 5 matching bases. Specimen: blood. The sequence was obtained from a girl aged 2-17 years with multiple sclerosis. CDR3 loop: CASSFSAQGVYEQFF. The CDR3 DNA follows: TGTGCCAGCAGCTTCTCTGCGCAGGGTGTTTACGAGCAGTTCTTC.